This T cell receptor beta chain was profiled in a study of T-cell memory formation after mild COVID-19. This clonotype was seen more than once but under ten times. What it recognizes is unknown. The study, taken as a whole, reports: Clones that shrank (day 15 to 85) were balanced CD4/CD8, whereas later expanders leaned CD4+.

Looked up from germline, CDR1 is SGHRS and CDR2 is YFSETQ. There are 13 residues in the CDR3. V gave up 0 bases and J gave up 2 bases, with 6 bases separating them. TCRdb processed the 5' RACE reads anew with MiXCR; each CDR3 protein has one entry. The sample records roughly 89,000 distinct CDR3 sequences, approximately 13% being singletons. The sample consisted of PBMCs or a T cell subset sorted from them (not recorded which). This receptor was obtained from an adult woman who had mild COVID-19 (a few samples of this study predate the infection). Cell type and time point are not known. This chain uses TRBV5-1 with TRBJ2-7; D possibly uses TRBD1 or TRBD2 (5 bases each). DNA of the CDR3: TGCGCCAGCAGCTTGGCGGGGCCCTACGAGCAGTACTTC. This codes for CASSLAGPYEQYF.